The next 13 T cell receptor beta chains were all read from a single sample in a study of resident and recirculating memory T cells in vitiligo. Profiling relied on immunoSEQ multiplex PCR, and the TCRdb table lists in-frame clones only, not all of them. The table lists 72,000 or so clones, 92% of them singletons. Sequenced input: blood. The receptors come from a male donor with vitiligo.

The chain is built from TRBV29-1 and TRBJ1-1, with TRBD1 matching over 10 bases. Germline lookup yields CDR1 SQVTM and CDR2 ANQGSEA. J lost 5 bases, V lost 2 bases, and 5 bases had no gene match. The CDR3 is 14 residues long. CDR3 amino acids: CSVESRQGATEAFF. The CDR3 DNA reads TGCAGCGTTGAAAGCCGACAGGGGGCTACTGAAGCTTTCTTT.

The chain uses TRBV5-4 and TRBJ2-7; 12 bases agree with TRBD2. Per the germline V gene, CDR1 is SGHNT and CDR2 is YYREEE (reference sequence). The CDR3 is made up of 15 amino acids. Trimming cost V 4 bases and J 5 bases; bases outside gene matches: 7. CDR3 residues: CASSPSGRAGDEQYF. In DNA, the CDR3 is TGTGCCAGCAGCCCTAGCGGGAGGGCCGGAGACGAGCAGTACTTC.

V usage is TRBV19 and J usage is TRBJ2-7, with a possible D match to TRBD2 (5 bases). V lost 7 bases to trimming and J lost 3 bases, with 16 bases between them. Germline CDR1 reads LNHDA; CDR2 reads SQIVND (reference sequence). The CDR3 loop spans 14 amino acids. Written as DNA, the CDR3 is TGTGCCAGTACAGGACTCGGGTTAGACTACGAGCAGTACTTC. Its translation: CASTGLGLDYEQYF.

The chain carries TRBV19 and TRBJ2-1; D perhaps matches TRBD2 (6 bases). V shed 5 bases and J shed 9 bases, with 17 bases lying between them. Looked up from germline, CDR1 is LNHDA and CDR2 is SQIVND (reference sequence). CDR3 length: 14 residues. CDR3 sequence (DNA): TGTGCCAGTAGTCCGATGGGGCGGGGTCCTGAGCAGTTCTTC. This encodes CASSPMGRGPEQFF. The entire variable domain, with the rest obtained from reference TRBV19 and TRBJ2-1, is as follows: DGGITQSPKYLFRKEGQNVTLSCEQNLNHDAMYWYRQDPGQGLRLIYYSQIVNDFQKGDIAEGYSVSREKKESFPLTVTSAQKNPTAFYLCASSPMGRGPEQFFGPGTRLTVL.

The chain has TRBV15 and TRBJ2-7; TRBD1 matches at 9 bases. The J segment lost 7 bases and the V segment lost 8 bases, leaving 12 bases of the junction unmatched. The germline V gene encodes CDR1 LNHNV and CDR2 YYDKDF (reference sequence). CDR3 size: 14 residues. This CDR3 is CATSRGQGGREQYF. Here the CDR3 DNA reads TGTGCCACCTCGAGGGGACAGGGTGGTAGGGAGCAGTACTTC. Full variable domain (outside the CDR3, taken from reference TRBV15 and TRBJ2-7): DAMVIQNPRYQVTQFGKPVTLSCSQTLNHNVMYWYQQKSSQAPKLLFHYYDKDFNNEADTPDNFQSRRPNTSFCFLDIRSPGLGDTAMYLCATSRGQGGREQYFGPGTRLTVT.

This clone was seen more than once but under ten times. The chain uses TRBV19 and TRBJ2-7; 7 bases align to TRBD2. Germline V gives CDR1 LNHDA, CDR2 SQIVND (reference sequence). V dropped 1 base and J dropped 6; count of bases not matched to a gene: 6. This CDR3 has 14 residues. DNA of the CDR3: TGTGCCAGTAGTATAGGCGGGGGTGGAGGCGAGCAGTACTTC. It codes for CASSIGGGGGEQYF.

The chain has TRBV7-9 and TRBJ1-2; a possible D gene is TRBD1 (5 bases). Germline assignment: CDR1 SEHNR and CDR2 FQNEAQ (reference sequence). V lost 5 bases and J 4 bases, leaving 11 bases between the germline ends. The CDR3 sequence is 13 residues long. CDR3 sequence reads: CASSPSGGYGYTF. CDR3 in DNA: TGTGCCAGCAGCCCTTCGGGGGGCTATGGCTACACCTTC.

V is TRBV27 and J is TRBJ2-7; a possible D gene is TRBD1 (5 bases). The CDR3 contains 14 residues. Germline V CDR1 and CDR2: MNHEY, SMNVEV (reference sequence). The V gene lost 7 bases and the J gene lost 0 bases, with 13 bases spanning the gap. DNA of the CDR3: TGTGCCAGCAAAATACAGGAATACTCCTACGAGCAGTACTTC. Translated: CASKIQEYSYEQYF.

The chain joins TRBV4-1 to TRBJ2-1, with D possibly matching TRBD2 (5 bases). V was cut by 4 bases and J by 9 bases, with 19 bases left in between. The CDR3 is 15 amino acids. CDR1 is MGHRA and CDR2 is YSYEKL in the germline V gene. DNA for the CDR3: TGCGCCAGCAGCCCAGGCGTAGCTTCCCGGGGTGAGCAGTTCTTC. Translating it yields CASSPGVASRGEQFF.

The rearrangement uses TRBV11-2 and TRBJ2-1; TRBD2 agrees at 7 bases. Losses at the gene ends were 5 bases for V and 1 base for J; bases not matched to a gene: 5. The CDR3 spans 15 residues. Per the germline V gene, CDR1 is SGHAT and CDR2 is FQNNGV. DNA of the CDR3: TGTGCCAGCAGCCTTTCGGGAGGTTCCTACAATGAGCAGTTCTTC. This sequence encodes CASSLSGGSYNEQFF.

This chain connects TRBV18 to TRBJ2-4, with D unclear. The CDR3 runs to 14 residues. The germline V gene encodes CDR1 KGHSH and CDR2 LQKENI. Trimming cost V 3 bases and J 5 bases, with 11 bases left between them. In DNA, the CDR3 is TGTGCCAGCTCACCCGAGCACTTCGAAAACATTCAGTACTTC. As protein: CASSPEHFENIQYF.

The chain carries TRBV4-2 and TRBJ1-5; 9 positions agree with TRBD1. V lost 3 bases to trimming and J lost 4 bases; unmatched junction nucleotides: 10. The germline gives CDR1 LGHNA, CDR2 YNFKEQ. CDR3 length: 17 amino acids. This CDR3 reads CASSHSIRTGENQPQHF. In nucleotides, the CDR3 is TGTGCCAGCAGCCATTCCATTCGGACAGGGGAAAATCAGCCCCAGCATTTT.

The chain employs TRBV2 and TRBJ1-1, with D possibly TRBD1 on 5 matching bases. The CDR3 length is 14 residues. Germline V gives CDR1 SNHLY, CDR2 FYNNEI. Trimming took 7 bases from V and 1 from J, leaving 13 bases between them. CDR3 bases: TGTGCCAGCACCATAGGGGCCTCGAACACTGAAGCTTTCTTT. Amino acid sequence: CASTIGASNTEAFF.